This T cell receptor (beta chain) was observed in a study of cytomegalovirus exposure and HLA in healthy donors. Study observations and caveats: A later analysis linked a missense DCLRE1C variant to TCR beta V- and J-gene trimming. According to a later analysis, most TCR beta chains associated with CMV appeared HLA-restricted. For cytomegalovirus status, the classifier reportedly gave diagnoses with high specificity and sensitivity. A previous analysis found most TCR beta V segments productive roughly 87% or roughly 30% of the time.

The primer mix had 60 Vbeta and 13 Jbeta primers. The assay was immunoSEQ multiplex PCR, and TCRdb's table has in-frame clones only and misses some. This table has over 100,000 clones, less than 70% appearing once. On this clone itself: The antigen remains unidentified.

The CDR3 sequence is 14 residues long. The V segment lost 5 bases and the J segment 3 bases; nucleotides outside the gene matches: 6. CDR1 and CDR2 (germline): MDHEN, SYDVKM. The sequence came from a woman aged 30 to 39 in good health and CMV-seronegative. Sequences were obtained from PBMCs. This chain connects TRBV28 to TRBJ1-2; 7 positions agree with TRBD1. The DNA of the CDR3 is TGTGCCAGCAGTCCGAGACAGGGTTACTATGGCTACACCTTC. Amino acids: CASSPRQGYYGYTF.